The 17 T cell receptor beta chains below come from one sample, sequenced in a study of shared clonotypes between healthy human individuals. Some clones are missing from TCRdb's copy, which holds only in-frame ones; the method was immunoSEQ multiplex PCR. The repertoire has over 2 million clones, about 95% of them found once; the top ten carry 0.1% to 0.15%. The sequenced material came from naive CD4+ T cells sorted from blood. This sample's subset: CD45RA+ positively selected. These receptors were collected from a man younger than 35 in good health.

The chain is built from TRBV29-1 and TRBJ2-1; possibly TRBD1 for D (6 bases). V was trimmed by 7 bases and J by 2 bases, leaving 12 bases between them. CDR1 SQVTM and CDR2 ANQGSEA come from the germline V gene. The CDR3 contains 13 residues. CDR3 nucleotides: TGCAGCGGTTCAGACAGGACCTACAATGAGCAGTTCTTC. It yields the protein CSGSDRTYNEQFF.

Details on this clone: The same CDR3 arises from other DNA sequences in this sample as well. V is TRBV2 and J is TRBJ2-3; D is unclear. Trimming stripped 8 bases from V and 1 base from J, with 13 bases between. The CDR3 runs to 14 residues. Germline V CDR1 and CDR2: SNHLY, FYNNEI. The CDR3 sequence: CASRLASGTDTQYF. As DNA, the CDR3 is TGTGCCAGCCGGCTCGCGTCCGGCACAGATACGCAGTATTTT. The whole variable domain, filled in from reference TRBV2 and TRBJ2-3, reads EPEVTQTPSHQVTQMGQEVILRCVPISNHLYFYWYRQILGQKVEFLVSFYNNEISEKSEIFDDQFSVERPDGSNFTLKIRSTKLEDSAMYFCASRLASGTDTQYFGPGTRLTVL.

The chain employs TRBV6-8 and TRBJ1-5; the D is unclear. CDR1 is MNHGY, CDR2 SAAAGT, per germline. CDR3 length equals 17 residues. Trimming took off 0 bases at V and 0 bases at J, with 12 bases between the two ends. The CDR3 DNA follows: TGTGCCAGCAGTTACTCGCTTGGACGGGATAGCAATCAGCCCCAGCATTTT. Its protein is CASSYSLGRDSNQPQHF.

Remarks on this clone: A much larger clone differs from this one at a single base, so this may be a read error. The sample holds other DNA sequences that translate to the same CDR3. The V and J genes are TRBV11-1 and TRBJ1-1; D is undetermined. The length of the CDR3 is 13 residues. Germline V gene data show CDR1 as SGHAT and CDR2 as FQDESV (reference sequence). V gave up 1 base and J gave up 0 bases, with 3 bases separating them. The CDR3 DNA sequence: TGTGCCAGCAGCTTAGGCCTGAACACTGAAGCTTTCTTT. This codes for CASSLGLNTEAFF.

V gene TRBV28 combines with J gene TRBJ1-3; no clear D gene. Between the trimmed V and J ends, which lost 6 bases and 4 bases, there was a span of 16 bases. CDR1 is MDHEN, CDR2 SYDVKM, per germline. CDR3 length: 15 amino acids. CDR3 sequence reads: CASSPVRAKGNTIYF. Here the CDR3 DNA reads TGTGCCAGCAGCCCCGTCCGGGCGAAAGGAAACACCATATATTTT. Combining the CDR3 with reference TRBV28 and TRBJ1-3 gives the whole variable domain DVKVTQSSRYLVKRTGEKVFLECVQDMDHENMFWYRQDPGLGLRLIYFSYDVKMKEKGDIPEGYSVSREKKERFSLILESASTNQTSMYLCASSPVRAKGNTIYFGEGSWLTVV.

Points on this clone: Other DNA sequences from this sample encode an identical CDR3 as well. This rearrangement joins TRBV5-6 to TRBJ2-3; 8 bases are shared with TRBD1. Germline-derived CDR1 and CDR2 are SGHDT and YYEEEE. The CDR3 sequence is 15 residues long. V gave up 4 bases and J gave up 2 bases; unmatched junction bases: 6. The CDR3 spells CASSRDRGSTDTQYF. The CDR3 nucleotides read TGTGCCAGCAGCCGAGACAGGGGATCCACAGATACGCAGTATTTT.

V and J are TRBV4-1 and TRBJ2-5; TRBD2 is a possible D gene (5 bases). The CDR3 consists of 14 residues. Trimming removed 5 bases from V and 2 bases from J, with 12 bases in between. In germline, CDR1 is MGHRA, CDR2 YSYEKL. CDR3 sequence (DNA): TGCGCCAGCAGCGGAGCGGAGATACAAGAGACCCAGTACTTC. Protein product: CASSGAEIQETQYF.

This rearrangement joins TRBV6-5 to TRBJ2-7; TRBD2 might be the D (6 bases). Trimming shortened V by 6 bases and J by 5 bases, and 20 bases separated the two germline ends. Per germline, CDR1 MNHEY and CDR2 SVGAGI. This CDR3 has 15 amino acids. The CDR3 region has the DNA TGTGCCAGCAGCCCCTCCGGGACTCCTAAAGACGAGCAGTACTTC. Encoded protein: CASSPSGTPKDEQYF.

The chain has TRBV18 and TRBJ2-5, with 10 bases identical to TRBD1. The CDR3 has 15 amino acids. V was pared by 5 bases and J by 2 bases, with 5 bases of the junction left unmatched. The germline gives CDR1 KGHSH, CDR2 LQKENI. CDR3 region: CASSAGTGDQETQYF. CDR3 coding DNA: TGTGCCAGCTCAGCCGGGACAGGGGATCAAGAGACCCAGTACTTC.

V and J are TRBV6-5 and TRBJ2-7, with TRBD1 matching over 8 bases. This CDR3 has 16 residues. V was pared by 2 bases and J by 1 base, with 7 bases of the junction left unmatched. In germline, CDR1 is MNHEY, CDR2 SVGAGI. The CDR3 here is CASSYGGTGVSYEQYF. CDR3 bases: TGTGCCAGCAGTTACGGCGGGACAGGCGTATCCTACGAGCAGTACTTC.

The chain carries TRBV5-4 and TRBJ2-2, with 8 nucleotides matching TRBD2. V shed 2 bases, J shed 5 bases, and the junction held 8 bases outside the gene matches. This CDR3 is 16 amino acids long. CDR1 and CDR2 from the germline V gene are SGHNT and YYREEE (reference sequence). The CDR3 DNA is TGTGCCAGCAGCTTATCTCGCGGGGGGACTACCGGGGAGCTGTTTTTT. Residues: CASSLSRGGTTGELFF.

The gene calls are TRBV6-1 and TRBJ2-1; a weak D match, TRBD2 (5 bases). The CDR3 runs to 13 residues. V lost 10 bases and J 5 bases, leaving 15 bases between the germline ends. CDR1 MNHNS and CDR2 SASEGT come from the germline V gene. The chain's CDR3 is CATYEGIHNEQFF. The CDR3 DNA is TGTGCCACATACGAGGGCATCCACAATGAGCAGTTCTTC.

This rearrangement joins TRBV9 to TRBJ1-1; 11 bases are a match to TRBD1. Germline CDR1 and CDR2: SGDLS and YYNGEE. The V gene end was trimmed by 4 bases and the J gene end by 0 bases; junction bases not matched to a gene: 11. The CDR3 is 18 amino acids. The CDR3 protein is CASSPRPGQGAMNTEAFF. The CDR3 DNA follows: TGTGCCAGCAGCCCCCGACCAGGACAGGGGGCAATGAACACTGAAGCTTTCTTT.

V gene TRBV5-4 combines with J gene TRBJ2-3, with 7 bases identical to TRBD2. The CDR3 runs to 16 residues. V gave up 6 bases and J gave up 0 bases; unmatched junction bases: 10. CDR1 is SGHNT and CDR2 is YYREEE in the germline V gene (reference sequence). The CDR3 reads CASTTAAGPSTDTQYF. The CDR3 bases are TGTGCCAGCACCACGGCAGCGGGACCTAGCACAGATACGCAGTATTTT. Full variable domain (missing parts from reference TRBV5-4 and TRBJ2-3): ETGVTQSPTHLIKTRGQQVTLRCSSQSGHNTVSWYQQALGQGPQFIFQYYREEENGRGNFPPRFSGLQFPNYSSELNVNALELDDSALYLCASTTAAGPSTDTQYFGPGTRLTVL.

The chain links TRBV5-4 to TRBJ2-7; 10 nucleotides match TRBD1. Germline V gives CDR1 SGHNT, CDR2 YYREEE (reference sequence). This CDR3 comprises 13 residues. V shed 4 bases and J 6 bases; nucleotides not matched to a gene: 4. CDR3 amino acids: CASSIGTGVEQYF. DNA for the CDR3: TGTGCCAGCAGCATAGGGACAGGGGTCGAGCAGTACTTC.

The V gene is TRBV7-6, the J gene TRBJ2-7; 8 bases align to TRBD1. CDR3 length: 15 residues. Trimming at V came to 1 base and at J to 1 base, leaving 3 bases not matched to a gene. Germline values: CDR1 SGHVS, CDR2 FNYEAQ. The CDR3: CASSLVQGESYEQYF. DNA of the CDR3: TGTGCCAGCAGCTTAGTACAGGGGGAATCCTACGAGCAGTACTTC.

In this sample, this clone turned up a few times. The chain couples TRBV18 to TRBJ1-1; D remains ambiguous. The germline CDR1 and CDR2 sequences are KGHSH and LQKENI. Trimming shortened V by 0 bases and J by 0 bases, and 8 bases separated the two germline ends. CDR3 length equals 15 residues. The CDR3 bases are TGTGCCAGCTCACCACCGCAGGACCTGAACACTGAAGCTTTCTTT. Translating gives CASSPPQDLNTEAFF.